This TCR beta chain was profiled in a study of CD8+ T cells in alopecia areata. Study-wide points: Alopecia totalis/universalis scalp especially showed more expanded CD8+ clones than normal scalp. Possibly as an HLA-related effect, TCR sharing across patients appeared less clear than in mice.

Extracted RNA was reverse transcribed into cDNA, the sequencing template. TCRdb keeps only in-frame clones here, not all; method: immunoSEQ multiplex PCR. The sample carries 150,000 to 200,000 clones, around 71% recorded once. It was from alopecia areata patients that lesional scalp punch biopsies and peripheral blood were collected. Comments on this clone: Its specificity is not known.

This clonotype was sampled from a human donor with alopecia areata. The material was CD8+ T cells sorted from blood, obtained at week 0.

The CDR3 sequence: CASSRRTAKNIQYF. The CDR3, as DNA: TGCGCCAGCAGCCGGCGGACAGCCAAAAACATTCAGTACTTC. The V and J genes are TRBV4-1 and TRBJ2-4; no firm D call. Germline V gives CDR1 MGHRA, CDR2 YSYEKL. V was clipped by 4 bases and J by 0 bases, with 7 bases between them. CDR3 length equals 14 residues.